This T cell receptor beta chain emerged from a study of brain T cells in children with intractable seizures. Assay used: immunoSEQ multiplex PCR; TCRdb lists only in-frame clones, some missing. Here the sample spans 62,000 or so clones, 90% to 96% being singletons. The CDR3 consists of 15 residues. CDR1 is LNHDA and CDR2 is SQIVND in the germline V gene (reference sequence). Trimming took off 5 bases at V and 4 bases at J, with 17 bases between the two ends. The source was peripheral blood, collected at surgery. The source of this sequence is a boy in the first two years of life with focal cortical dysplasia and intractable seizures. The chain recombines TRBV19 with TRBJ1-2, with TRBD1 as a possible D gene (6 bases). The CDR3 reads CASSLTGKPSYGYTF. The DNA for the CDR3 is TGTGCCAGTAGTTTAACAGGGAAACCTAGCTATGGCTACACCTTC.